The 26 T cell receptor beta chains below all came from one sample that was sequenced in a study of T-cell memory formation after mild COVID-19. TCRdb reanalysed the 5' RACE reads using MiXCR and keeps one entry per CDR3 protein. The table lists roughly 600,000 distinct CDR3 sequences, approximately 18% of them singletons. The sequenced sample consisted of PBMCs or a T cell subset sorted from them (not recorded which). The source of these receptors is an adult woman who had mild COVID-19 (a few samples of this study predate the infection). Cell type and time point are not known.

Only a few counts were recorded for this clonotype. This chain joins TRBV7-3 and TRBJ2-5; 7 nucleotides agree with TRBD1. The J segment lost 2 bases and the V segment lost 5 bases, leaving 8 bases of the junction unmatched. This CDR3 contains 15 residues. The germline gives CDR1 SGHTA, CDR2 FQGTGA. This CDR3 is CASSTGDSQQETQYF. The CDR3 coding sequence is TGTGCCAGCAGCACAGGGGACAGCCAACAAGAGACCCAGTACTTC.

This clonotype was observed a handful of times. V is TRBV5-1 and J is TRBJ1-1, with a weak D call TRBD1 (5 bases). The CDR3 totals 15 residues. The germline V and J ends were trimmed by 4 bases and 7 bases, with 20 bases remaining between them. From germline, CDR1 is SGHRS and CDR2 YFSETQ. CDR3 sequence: CASSLQPGGNVEAFF. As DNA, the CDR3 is TGCGCCAGCAGCCTCCAACCGGGGGGGAATGTTGAAGCTTTCTTT.

CDR3: CASSLGGGRGTDTQYF. DNA for the CDR3: TGTGCCAGCAGCTTAGGGGGCGGCAGGGGCACAGATACGCAGTATTTT. The rearrangement links TRBV7-9 to TRBJ2-3; TRBD1 might be the D (5 bases). The germline V gene encodes CDR1 SEHNR and CDR2 FQNEAQ (reference sequence). This CDR3 has 16 amino acids. V lost 1 base, J lost 1 base, and 12 bases lay in between.

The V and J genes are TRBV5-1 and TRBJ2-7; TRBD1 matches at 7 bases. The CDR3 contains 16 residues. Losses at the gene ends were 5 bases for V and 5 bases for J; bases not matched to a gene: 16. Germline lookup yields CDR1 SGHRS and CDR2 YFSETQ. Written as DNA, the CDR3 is TGCGCCAGCAGAGCCCAGGTTGTAGGGGGCCAGGACGAGCAGTACTTC. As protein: CASRAQVVGGQDEQYF.

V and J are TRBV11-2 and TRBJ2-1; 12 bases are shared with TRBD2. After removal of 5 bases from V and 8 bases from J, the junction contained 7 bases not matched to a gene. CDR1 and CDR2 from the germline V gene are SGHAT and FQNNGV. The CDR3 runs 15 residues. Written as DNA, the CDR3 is TGTGCCAGCAGCCCGAGGACTAGCGGGGACGATGAGCAGTTCTTC. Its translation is CASSPRTSGDDEQFF.

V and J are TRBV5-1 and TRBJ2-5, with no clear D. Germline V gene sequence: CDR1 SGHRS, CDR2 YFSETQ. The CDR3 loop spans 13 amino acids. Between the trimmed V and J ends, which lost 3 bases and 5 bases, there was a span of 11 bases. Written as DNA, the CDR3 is TGCGCCAGCAGCTCTGCAGAAGTGGAGACCCAGTACTTC. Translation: CASSSAEVETQYF.

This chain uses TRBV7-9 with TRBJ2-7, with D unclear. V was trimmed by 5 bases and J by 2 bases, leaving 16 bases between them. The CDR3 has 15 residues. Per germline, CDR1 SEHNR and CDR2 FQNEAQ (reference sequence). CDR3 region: CASSPPLAVTYEQYF. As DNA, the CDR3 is TGTGCCAGCAGCCCCCCGCTGGCGGTGACCTACGAGCAGTACTTC.

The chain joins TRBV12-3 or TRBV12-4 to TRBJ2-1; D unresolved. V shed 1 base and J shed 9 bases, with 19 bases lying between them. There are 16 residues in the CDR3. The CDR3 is CASSLEFDSRSPEQFF. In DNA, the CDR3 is TGTGCCAGCAGTTTAGAGTTTGATTCCAGGAGCCCTGAGCAGTTCTTC.

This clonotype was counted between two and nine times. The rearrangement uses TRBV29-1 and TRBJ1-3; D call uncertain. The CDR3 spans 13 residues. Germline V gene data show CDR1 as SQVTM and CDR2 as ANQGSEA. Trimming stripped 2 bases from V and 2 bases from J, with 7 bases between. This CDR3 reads CSVEPPAGNTIYF. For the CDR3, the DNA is TGCAGCGTTGAACCCCCGGCTGGAAACACCATATATTTT.

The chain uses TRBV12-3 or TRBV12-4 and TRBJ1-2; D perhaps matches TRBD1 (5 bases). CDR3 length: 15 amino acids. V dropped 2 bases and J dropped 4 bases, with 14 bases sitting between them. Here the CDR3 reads CASSLLGRVFYGYTF. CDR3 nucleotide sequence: TGTGCCAGCAGTTTACTAGGCAGGGTGTTCTATGGCTACACCTTC.

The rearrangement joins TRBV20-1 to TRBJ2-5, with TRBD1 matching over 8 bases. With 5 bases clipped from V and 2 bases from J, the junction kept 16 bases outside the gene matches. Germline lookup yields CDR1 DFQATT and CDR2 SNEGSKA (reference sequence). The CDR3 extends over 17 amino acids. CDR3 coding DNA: TGCAGTGCTCAGAACATACGAGGGACAGGTCTTCAAGAGACCCAGTACTTC. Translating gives CSAQNIRGTGLQETQYF.

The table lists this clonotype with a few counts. The CDR3 region is CASSSPGVYEQYF. CDR3 in DNA: TGTGCCAGCAGTTCGCCGGGAGTCTACGAGCAGTACTTC. The chain is built from TRBV27 and TRBJ2-7, with D possibly being TRBD2 (6 bases). Germline loops: CDR1 MNHEY, CDR2 SMNVEV (reference sequence). The length of the CDR3 is 13 residues. V was pared by 4 bases and J by 3 bases, with 10 bases between.

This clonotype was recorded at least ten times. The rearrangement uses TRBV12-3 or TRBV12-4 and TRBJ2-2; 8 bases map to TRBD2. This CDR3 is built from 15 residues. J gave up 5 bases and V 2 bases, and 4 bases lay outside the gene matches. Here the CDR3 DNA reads TGTGCCAGCAGTTTATTGGCGGGGGGAACCGGGGAGCTGTTTTTT. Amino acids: CASSLLAGGTGELFF.

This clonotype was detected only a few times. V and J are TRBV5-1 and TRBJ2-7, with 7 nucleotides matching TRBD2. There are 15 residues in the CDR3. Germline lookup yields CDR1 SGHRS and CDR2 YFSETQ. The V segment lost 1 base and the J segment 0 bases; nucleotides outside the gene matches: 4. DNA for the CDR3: TGCGCCAGCAGCTTGACTAGCGCCCACTCCTACGAGCAGTACTTC. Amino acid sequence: CASSLTSAHSYEQYF.

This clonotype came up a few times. CDR3 coding DNA: TGTGCCAGCAGCTCTGACCTCTCCCGCTATGGCTACACCTTC. It yields the protein CASSSDLSRYGYTF. The chain links TRBV11-3 to TRBJ1-2, with unresolved D. Trimming removed 4 bases at V and 4 bases at J, with 13 bases between. CDR3 length: 14 residues. Germline-derived CDR1 and CDR2 are SGHNT and YENEEA. The whole variable domain, remainder taken from reference TRBV11-3 and TRBJ1-2, is EAGVVQSPRYKIIEKKQPVAFWCNPISGHNTLYWYLQNLGQGPELLIRYENEEAVDDSQLPKDRFSAERLKGVDSTLKIQPAELGDSAVYLCASSSDLSRYGYTFGSGTRLTVV.

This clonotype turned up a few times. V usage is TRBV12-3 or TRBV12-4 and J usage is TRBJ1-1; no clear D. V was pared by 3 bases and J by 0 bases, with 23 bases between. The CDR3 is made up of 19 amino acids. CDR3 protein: CASSFRPRGLVIMNTEAFF. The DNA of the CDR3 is TGTGCCAGCAGTTTCCGCCCGAGAGGGCTGGTAATCATGAACACTGAAGCTTTCTTT.

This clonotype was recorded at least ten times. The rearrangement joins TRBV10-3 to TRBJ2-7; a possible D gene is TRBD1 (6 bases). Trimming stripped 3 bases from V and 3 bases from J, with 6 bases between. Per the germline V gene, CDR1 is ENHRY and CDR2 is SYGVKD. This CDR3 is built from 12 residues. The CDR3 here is CAISDRGYEQYF. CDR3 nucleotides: TGTGCCATCAGTGACAGGGGCTACGAGCAGTACTTC.

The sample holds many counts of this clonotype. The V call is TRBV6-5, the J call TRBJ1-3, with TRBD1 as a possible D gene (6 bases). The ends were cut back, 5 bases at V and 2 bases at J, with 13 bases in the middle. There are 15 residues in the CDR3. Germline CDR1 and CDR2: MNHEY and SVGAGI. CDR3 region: CASSNDRSAGNTIYF. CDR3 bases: TGTGCCAGCAGTAACGACAGGAGCGCTGGAAACACCATATATTTT.

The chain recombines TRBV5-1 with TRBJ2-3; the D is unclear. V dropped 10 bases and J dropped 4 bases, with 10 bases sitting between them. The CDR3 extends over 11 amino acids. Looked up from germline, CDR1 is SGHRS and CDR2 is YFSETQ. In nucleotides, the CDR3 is TGCGCCTCCCGGGCGCCAGATACGCAGTATTTT. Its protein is CASRAPDTQYF.

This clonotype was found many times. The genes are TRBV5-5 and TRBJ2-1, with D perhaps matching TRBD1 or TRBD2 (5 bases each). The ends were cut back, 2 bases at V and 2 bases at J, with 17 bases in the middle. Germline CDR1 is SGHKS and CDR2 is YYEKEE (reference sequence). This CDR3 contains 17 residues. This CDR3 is CASSLSGRSWTYNEQFF. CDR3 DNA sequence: TGTGCCAGCAGCTTATCAGGGAGAAGTTGGACCTACAATGAGCAGTTCTTC.

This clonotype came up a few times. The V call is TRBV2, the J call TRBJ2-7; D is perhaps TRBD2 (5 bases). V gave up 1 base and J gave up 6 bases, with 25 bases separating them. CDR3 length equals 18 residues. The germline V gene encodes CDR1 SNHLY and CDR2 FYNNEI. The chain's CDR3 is CASSEERDMGGTYVEQYF. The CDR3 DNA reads TGTGCCAGCAGTGAAGAGAGGGATATGGGCGGCACCTACGTCGAGCAGTACTTC. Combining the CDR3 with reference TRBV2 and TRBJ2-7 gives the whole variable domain EPEVTQTPSHQVTQMGQEVILRCVPISNHLYFYWYRQILGQKVEFLVSFYNNEISEKSEIFDDQFSVERPDGSNFTLKIRSTKLEDSAMYFCASSEERDMGGTYVEQYFGPGTRLTVT.

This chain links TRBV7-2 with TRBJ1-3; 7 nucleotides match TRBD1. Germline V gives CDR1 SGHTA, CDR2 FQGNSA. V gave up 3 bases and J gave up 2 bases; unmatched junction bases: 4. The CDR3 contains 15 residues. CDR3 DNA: TGTGCCAGCAGCTTGATGCAGGGGGCTGGAAACACCATATATTTT. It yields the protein CASSLMQGAGNTIYF.

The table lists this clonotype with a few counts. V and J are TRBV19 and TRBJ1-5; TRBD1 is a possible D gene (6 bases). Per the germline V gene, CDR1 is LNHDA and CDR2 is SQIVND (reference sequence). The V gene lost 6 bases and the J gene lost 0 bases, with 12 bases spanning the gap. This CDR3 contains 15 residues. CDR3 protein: CASRRQDYSNQPQHF. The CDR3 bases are TGTGCCAGTAGGAGACAGGATTATAGCAATCAGCCCCAGCATTTT. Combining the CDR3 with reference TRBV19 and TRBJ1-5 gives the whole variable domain DGGITQSPKYLFRKEGQNVTLSCEQNLNHDAMYWYRQDPGQGLRLIYYSQIVNDFQKGDIAEGYSVSREKKESFPLTVTSAQKNPTAFYLCASRRQDYSNQPQHFGDGTRLSIL.

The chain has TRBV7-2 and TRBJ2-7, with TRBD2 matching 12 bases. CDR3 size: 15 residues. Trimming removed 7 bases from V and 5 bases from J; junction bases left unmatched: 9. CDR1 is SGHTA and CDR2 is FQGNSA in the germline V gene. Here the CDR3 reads CASNFGLAGRNEQYF. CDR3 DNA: TGTGCCAGCAACTTTGGACTAGCGGGACGAAACGAGCAGTACTTC.

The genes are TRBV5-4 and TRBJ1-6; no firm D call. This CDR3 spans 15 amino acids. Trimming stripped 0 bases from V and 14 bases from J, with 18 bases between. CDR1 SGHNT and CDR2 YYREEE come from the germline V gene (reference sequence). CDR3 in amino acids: CASSLDPRPGGSLHF. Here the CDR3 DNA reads TGTGCCAGCAGCTTGGATCCCCGGCCCGGAGGATCCCTCCACTTT.

The CDR3 spells CASSSLGAGGSYNEQFF. The DNA of the CDR3 is TGTGCCAGCAGCTCCCTGGGAGCGGGGGGCTCCTACAATGAGCAGTTCTTC. V gene TRBV6-5 combines with J gene TRBJ2-1, with TRBD2 identical over 9 bases. The CDR3 totals 17 residues. Germline values: CDR1 MNHEY, CDR2 SVGAGI. V lost 6 bases and J lost 0; bases outside the gene matches: 9.